What follows are 3 T cell receptor beta chains derived from one specimen sequenced in a study of cytomegalovirus exposure and HLA in healthy donors. Primers for the PCR totalled 60 Vbeta and 13 Jbeta. TCRdb's table, derived via immunoSEQ multiplex PCR, lists solely in-frame clones and lacks some. The sample yields about 160,000 clones, more than 70% seen once. Sequenced sample: PBMCs. These receptor sequences come from a man in his sixties in good health and CMV-seronegative.

V and J are TRBV27 and TRBJ1-2; possibly TRBD1 for D (6 bases). CDR3 length: 14 residues. Germline loops: CDR1 MNHEY, CDR2 SMNVEV (reference sequence). V was cut by 6 bases and J by 5 bases, with 16 bases left in between. The CDR3 DNA follows: TGTGCCAGCAGCACAGGGAGGGGAGGGTATGGCTACACCTTC. Its translation is CASSTGRGGYGYTF.

Turning to this clone: The junction does not match germline at one end; this may be a read error. The chain uses TRBV18 and TRBJ2-5, with D tentatively TRBD2 (7 bases). CDR1 and CDR2 (germline): KGHSH, LQKENI. The CDR3 is made up of 16 amino acids. CDR3 residues: CAGSFAPTGGGETQYF. The CDR3 nucleotides read TGTGCCGGCTCATTCGCACCGACGGGGGGCGGAGAGACCCAGTACTTC.

This clone was seen only once. V gene TRBV21-1 combines with J gene TRBJ1-2. TRBV21-1 is shown as a pseudogene. The CDR3 length is 12 residues. CDR3 DNA sequence: TGTGCCAGCAGCGCAAGGGGGGGTGGCTACACCTTC. As protein: CASSARGGGYTF.